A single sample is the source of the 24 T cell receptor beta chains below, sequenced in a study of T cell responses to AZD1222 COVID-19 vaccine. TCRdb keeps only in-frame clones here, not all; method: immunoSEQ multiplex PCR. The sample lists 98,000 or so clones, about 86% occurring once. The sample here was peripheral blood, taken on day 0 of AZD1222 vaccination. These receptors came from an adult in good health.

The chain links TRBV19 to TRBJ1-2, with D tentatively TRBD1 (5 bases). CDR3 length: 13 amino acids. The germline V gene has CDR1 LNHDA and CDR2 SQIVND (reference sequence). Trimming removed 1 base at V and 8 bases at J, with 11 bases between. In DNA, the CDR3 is TGTGCCAGTAGTATAGGAGGGGAGTACGGCTACACCTTC. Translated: CASSIGGEYGYTF.

CDR3 coding DNA: TGCGCCAGCAGCCCGACGACAGGCCTTAACACTGAAGCTTTCTTT. Translating it yields CASSPTTGLNTEAFF. The chain employs TRBV5-1 and TRBJ1-1, with D perhaps TRBD1 (6 bases). Germline loops: CDR1 SGHRS, CDR2 YFSETQ. The CDR3 runs to 15 residues. Trimming left V 4 bases short and J 2 bases short, with 15 bases between.

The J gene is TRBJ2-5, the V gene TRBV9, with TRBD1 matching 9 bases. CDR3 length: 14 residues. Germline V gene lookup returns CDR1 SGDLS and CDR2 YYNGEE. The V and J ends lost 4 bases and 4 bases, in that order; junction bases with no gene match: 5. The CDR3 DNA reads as TGTGCCAGCAGCACAGGGACAGGGACAGAGACCCAGTACTTC. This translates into CASSTGTGTETQYF.

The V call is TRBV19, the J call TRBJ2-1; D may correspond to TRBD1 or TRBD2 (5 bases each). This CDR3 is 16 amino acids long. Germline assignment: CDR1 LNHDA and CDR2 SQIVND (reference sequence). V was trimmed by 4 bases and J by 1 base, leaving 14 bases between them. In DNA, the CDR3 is TGTGCCAGTAGTAACCCCCGGGACGGGTCCTACAATGAGCAGTTCTTC. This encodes CASSNPRDGSYNEQFF. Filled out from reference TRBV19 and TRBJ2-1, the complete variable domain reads DGGITQSPKYLFRKEGQNVTLSCEQNLNHDAMYWYRQDPGQGLRLIYYSQIVNDFQKGDIAEGYSVSREKKESFPLTVTSAQKNPTAFYLCASSNPRDGSYNEQFFGPGTRLTVL.

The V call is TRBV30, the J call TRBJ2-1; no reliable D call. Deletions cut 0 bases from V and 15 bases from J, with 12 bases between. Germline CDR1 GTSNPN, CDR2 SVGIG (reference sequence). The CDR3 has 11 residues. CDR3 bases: TGTGCCTGGAGTGTAGGGTTCAGATGGTTCTTC. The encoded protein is CAWSVGFRWFF. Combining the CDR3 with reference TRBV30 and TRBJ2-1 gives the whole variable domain SQTIHQWPATLVQPVGSPLSLECTVEGTSNPNLYWYRQAAGRGLQLLFYSVGIGQISSEVPQNLSASRPQDRQFILSSKKLLLSDSGFYLCAWSVGFRWFFGPGTRLTVL.

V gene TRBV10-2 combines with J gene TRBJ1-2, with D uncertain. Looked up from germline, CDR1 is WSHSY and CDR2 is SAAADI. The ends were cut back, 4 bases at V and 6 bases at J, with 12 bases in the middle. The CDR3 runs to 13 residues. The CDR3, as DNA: TGCGCCAGCAGTGGGGCCCCCCCAAATGGCTACACCTTC. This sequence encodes CASSGAPPNGYTF.

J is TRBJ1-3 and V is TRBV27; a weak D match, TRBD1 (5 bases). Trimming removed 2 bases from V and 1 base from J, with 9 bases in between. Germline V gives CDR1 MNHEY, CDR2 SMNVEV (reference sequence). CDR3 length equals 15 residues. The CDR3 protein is CASSLTGGSGNTIYF. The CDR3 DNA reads TGTGCCAGCAGTTTAACAGGTGGATCTGGAAACACCATATATTTT.

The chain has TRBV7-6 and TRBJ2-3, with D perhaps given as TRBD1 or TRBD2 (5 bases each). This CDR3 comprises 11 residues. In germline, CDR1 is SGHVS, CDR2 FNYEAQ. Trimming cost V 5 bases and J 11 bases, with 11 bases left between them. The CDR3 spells CASSGDLRQYF. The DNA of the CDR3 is TGTGCCAGCAGCGGGGACCTAAGGCAGTATTTT.

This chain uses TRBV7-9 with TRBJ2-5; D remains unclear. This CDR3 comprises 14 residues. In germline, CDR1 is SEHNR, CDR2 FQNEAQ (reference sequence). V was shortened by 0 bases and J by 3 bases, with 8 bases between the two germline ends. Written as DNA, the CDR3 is TGTGCCAGCAGCTTAGCGATGGGCAAAGAGACCCAGTACTTC. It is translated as CASSLAMGKETQYF. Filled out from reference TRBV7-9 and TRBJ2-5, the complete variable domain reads DTGVSQNPRHKITKRGQNVTFRCDPISEHNRLYWYRQTLGQGPEFLTYFQNEAQLEKSRLLSDRFSAERPKGSFSTLEIQRTEQGDSAMYLCASSLAMGKETQYFGPGTRLLVL.

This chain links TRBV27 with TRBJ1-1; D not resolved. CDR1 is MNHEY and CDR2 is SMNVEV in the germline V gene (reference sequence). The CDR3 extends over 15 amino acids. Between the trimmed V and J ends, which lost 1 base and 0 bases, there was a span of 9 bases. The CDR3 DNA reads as TGTGCCAGCAGTTTATACCCCAGATTGAACACTGAAGCTTTCTTT. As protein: CASSLYPRLNTEAFF.

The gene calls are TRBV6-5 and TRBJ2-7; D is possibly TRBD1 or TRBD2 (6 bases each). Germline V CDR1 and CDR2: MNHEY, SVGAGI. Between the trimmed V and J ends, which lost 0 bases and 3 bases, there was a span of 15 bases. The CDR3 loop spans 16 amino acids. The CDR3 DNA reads TGTGCCAGCAGTTACTCGAGGGCTGGAGGGGGCTACGAGCAGTACTTC. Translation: CASSYSRAGGGYEQYF.

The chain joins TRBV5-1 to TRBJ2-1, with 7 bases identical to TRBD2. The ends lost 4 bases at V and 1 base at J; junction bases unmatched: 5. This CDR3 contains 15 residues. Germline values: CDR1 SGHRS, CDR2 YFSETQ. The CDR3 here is CASSVGGGSYNEQFF. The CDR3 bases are TGCGCCAGCAGCGTCGGGGGAGGGTCCTACAATGAGCAGTTCTTC.

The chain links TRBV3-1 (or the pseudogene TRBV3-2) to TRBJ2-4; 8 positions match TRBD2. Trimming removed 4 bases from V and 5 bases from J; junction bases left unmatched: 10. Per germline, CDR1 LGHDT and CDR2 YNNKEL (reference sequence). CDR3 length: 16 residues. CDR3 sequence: CASSPGAVAGQNIQYF. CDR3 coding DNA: TGTGCCAGCAGCCCCGGCGCGGTAGCGGGGCAAAACATTCAGTACTTC.

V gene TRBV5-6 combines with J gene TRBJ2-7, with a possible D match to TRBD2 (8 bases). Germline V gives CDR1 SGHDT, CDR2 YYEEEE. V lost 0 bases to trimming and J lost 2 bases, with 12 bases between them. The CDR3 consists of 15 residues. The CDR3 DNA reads TGTGCCAGCAGCTTGGGCGGGGGGACAGCCTACGAGCAGTACTTC. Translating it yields CASSLGGGTAYEQYF.

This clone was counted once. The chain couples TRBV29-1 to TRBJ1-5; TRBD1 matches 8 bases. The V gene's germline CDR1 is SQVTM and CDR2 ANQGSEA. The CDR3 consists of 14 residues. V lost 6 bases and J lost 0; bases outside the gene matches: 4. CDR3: CSVETGVSNQPQHF. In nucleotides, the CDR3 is TGCAGCGTGGAGACAGGGGTTAGCAATCAGCCCCAGCATTTT.

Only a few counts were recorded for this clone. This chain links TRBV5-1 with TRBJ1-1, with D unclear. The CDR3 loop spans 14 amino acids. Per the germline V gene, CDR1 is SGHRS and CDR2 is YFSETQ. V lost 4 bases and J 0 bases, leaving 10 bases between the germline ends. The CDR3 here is CASSPLLMNTEAFF. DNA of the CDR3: TGCGCCAGCAGCCCCCTCCTCATGAACACTGAAGCTTTCTTT. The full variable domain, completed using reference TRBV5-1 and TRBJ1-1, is KAGVTQTPRYLIKTRGQQVTLSCSPISGHRSVSWYQQTPGQGLQFLFEYFSETQRNKGNFPGRFSGRQFSNSRSEMNVSTLELGDSALYLCASSPLLMNTEAFFGQGTRLTVV.

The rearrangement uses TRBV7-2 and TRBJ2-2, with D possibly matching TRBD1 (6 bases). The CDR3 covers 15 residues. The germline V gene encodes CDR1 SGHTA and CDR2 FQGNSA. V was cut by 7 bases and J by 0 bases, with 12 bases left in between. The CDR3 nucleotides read TGTGCCAGCAACTCGGACAGCGCGAACACCGGGGAGCTGTTTTTT. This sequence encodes CASNSDSANTGELFF.

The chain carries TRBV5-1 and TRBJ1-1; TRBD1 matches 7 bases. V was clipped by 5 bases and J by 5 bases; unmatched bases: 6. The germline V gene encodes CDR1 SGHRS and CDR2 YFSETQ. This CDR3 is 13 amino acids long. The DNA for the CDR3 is TGCGCCAGCAGGTTCGGACAGGAAACTGAAGCTTTCTTT. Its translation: CASRFGQETEAFF.

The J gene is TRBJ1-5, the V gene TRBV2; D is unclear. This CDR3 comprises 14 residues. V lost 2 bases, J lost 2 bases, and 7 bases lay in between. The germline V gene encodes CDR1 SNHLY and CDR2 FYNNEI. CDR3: CASSEHGRNQPQHF. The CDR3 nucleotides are TGTGCCAGCAGTGAACACGGACGCAATCAGCCCCAGCATTTT.

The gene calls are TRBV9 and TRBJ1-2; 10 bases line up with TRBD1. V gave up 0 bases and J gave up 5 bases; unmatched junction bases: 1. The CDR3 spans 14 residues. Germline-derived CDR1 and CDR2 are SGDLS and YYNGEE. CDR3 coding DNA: TGTGCCAGCAGCGTAGGACAGGGGGCTTATGGCTACACCTTC. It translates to CASSVGQGAYGYTF. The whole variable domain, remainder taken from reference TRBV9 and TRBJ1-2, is DSGVTQTPKHLITATGQRVTLRCSPRSGDLSVYWYQQSLDQGLQFLIQYYNGEERAKGNILERFSAQQFPDLHSELNLSSLELGDSALYFCASSVGQGAYGYTFGSGTRLTVV.

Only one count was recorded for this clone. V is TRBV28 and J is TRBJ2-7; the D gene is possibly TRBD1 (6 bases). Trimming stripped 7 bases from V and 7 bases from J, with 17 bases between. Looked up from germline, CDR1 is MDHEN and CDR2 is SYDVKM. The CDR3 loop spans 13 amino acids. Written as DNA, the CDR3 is TGTGCCAGCACCACCCCGGGAAGGGGGGAGCAGTACTTC. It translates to CASTTPGRGEQYF.

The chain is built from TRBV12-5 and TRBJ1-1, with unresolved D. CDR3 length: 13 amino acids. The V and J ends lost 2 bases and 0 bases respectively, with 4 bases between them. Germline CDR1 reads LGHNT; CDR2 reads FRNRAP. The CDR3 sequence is CASGLRLNTEAFF. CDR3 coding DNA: TGTGCTAGTGGTTTGCGCCTGAACACTGAAGCTTTCTTT.

CDR3 residues: CASRDPSLTDTQYF. Written as DNA, the CDR3 is TGTGCCAGCAGGGACCCTTCCCTTACAGATACGCAGTATTTT. This chain connects TRBV6-4 to TRBJ2-3; D not resolved. CDR3 length: 14 amino acids. V lost 6 bases to trimming and J lost 3 bases, with 13 bases between them. Germline lookup yields CDR1 MRHNA and CDR2 SNTAGT.

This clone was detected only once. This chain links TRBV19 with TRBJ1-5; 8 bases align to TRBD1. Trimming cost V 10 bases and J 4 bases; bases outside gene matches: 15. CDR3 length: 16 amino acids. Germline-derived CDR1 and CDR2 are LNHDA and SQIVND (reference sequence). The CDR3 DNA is TGTGCCACATCCGGACAGGGTAGTATCGGAAATCAGCCCCAGCATTTT. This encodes CATSGQGSIGNQPQHF.